The rows below give T cell receptor beta chains drawn from one sample of a study of T cell responses to AZD1222 COVID-19 vaccine. The protocol was immunoSEQ multiplex PCR, while the TCRdb copy is restricted to in-frame clones and leaves out a portion. This sample has 130,000 to 150,000 clones, with just under 95% found just once. Sample: peripheral blood, taken after recovery from COVID-19. These receptors originate from an adult who had recovered from COVID-19. Each CDR3 is given with its conserved first and last residue. D genes are given only for firm matches. Clone size is given for some rows only: seen once, a few or many times, or a class if the clone is expanded.

.	TRBV5-1	.	TRBJ2-1	CASSEEWDNEQFF	TGCGCCAGCAGTGAGGAGTGGGACAATGAGCAGTTCTTC
.	TRBV25-1	.	TRBJ1-5	CASSEYTSGHQNNQPQHF	TGTGCCAGCAGTGAATATACCTCGGGACATCAAAATAATCAGCCCCAGCATTTT
TRBD2	TRBV7-3	.	TRBJ2-7	CASSPSGGGVEQYF	TGTGCCAGCAGCCCCTCCGGGGGGGGCGTCGAGCAGTACTTC
.	TRBV3-1/TRBV3-2	.	TRBJ2-3	CASSPAIPGTSTDTQYF	TGTGCCAGCAGCCCTGCGATCCCCGGGACTAGCACAGATACGCAGTATTTT
.	TRBV28	.	TRBJ1-5	CASSLTSLDAQPQHF	TGTGCCAGCAGTTTAACCAGCCTGGACGCCCAGCCCCAGCATTTT
TRBD2	TRBV5-4	.	TRBJ2-2	CASSAGFGGDTGELFF	TGTGCCAGCAGCGCAGGGTTCGGGGGGGACACCGGGGAGCTGTTTTTT
.	TRBV2	.	TRBJ2-1	CASRGYNEQFF	TGTGCCAGCAGGGGCTACAATGAGCAGTTCTTC
.	TRBV24-1	once	TRBJ2-2	CATSSGASNTGELFF	TGTGCCACCAGCTCAGGGGCCTCGAACACCGGGGAGCTGTTTTTT
.	TRBV11-1	.	TRBJ2-1	CASSSPLRVGEQFF	TGTGCCAGCAGCTCCCCGTTAAGGGTGGGTGAGCAGTTCTTC
TRBD1	TRBV27	.	TRBJ1-2	CASSLTGEHYGYTF	TGTGCCAGCAGTCTCACAGGGGAGCACTATGGCTACACCTTC
TRBD2	TRBV5-8	.	TRBJ2-7	CASSDTAGGDSYEQYF	TGTGCCAGCAGCGATACAGCGGGGGGGGACTCCTACGAGCAGTACTTC
TRBD1	TRBV27	.	TRBJ1-1	CASSQTGGFTEAFF	TGTGCCAGCAGTCAGACAGGGGGATTCACTGAAGCTTTCTTT
TRBD1	TRBV29-1	.	TRBJ2-1	CSARPGQGGREQFF	TGCAGCGCCCGACCGGGACAGGGGGGCCGTGAGCAGTTCTTC
.	TRBV7-9	.	TRBJ2-3	CASSFGQWPDTQYF	TGTGCCAGCAGTTTCGGGCAGTGGCCAGATACGCAGTATTTT
TRBD1	TRBV5-1	once	TRBJ2-7	CASSLEAGGLYEQYF	TGCGCCAGCAGCTTGGAGGCAGGGGGCTTGTACGAGCAGTACTTC
.	TRBV3-1/TRBV3-2	.	TRBJ2-7	CASSQDHLPREDEQYF	TGTGCCAGCAGCCAAGACCACCTGCCTCGGGAAGACGAGCAGTACTTC
.	TRBV19	.	TRBJ2-1	CASSDRPTLSSYNEQFF	TGTGCCAGTAGTGACAGGCCAACTCTGAGCTCCTACAATGAGCAGTTCTTC